This entry lists 4 T cell receptor beta chains sequenced from one sample in a study of T cell responses to AZD1222 COVID-19 vaccine. TCRdb keeps only in-frame clones here, not all; method: immunoSEQ multiplex PCR. Counted here are fewer than 300,000 clones, 85% to 95% occurring once; the ten biggest clones make up 0.5% to 0.7%. This specimen was peripheral blood, taken on day 0 of AZD1222 vaccination. The source of these receptors is an adult in good health.

This clone was counted a single time. V and J are TRBV28 and TRBJ1-1; 7 nucleotides line up with TRBD1. Losses at the gene ends were 7 bases for V and 2 bases for J; bases not matched to a gene: 7. Germline-derived CDR1 and CDR2 are MDHEN and SYDVKM. The CDR3 has 14 residues. CDR3 DNA sequence: TGTGCCAGCATCAAGGGGGCAGGTAACACTGAAGCTTTCTTT. Amino acid sequence: CASIKGAGNTEAFF.

This chain joins TRBV5-5 and TRBJ2-7; 7 positions match TRBD1. The germline gives CDR1 SGHKS, CDR2 YYEKEE (reference sequence). This CDR3 contains 13 residues. Trimming at V came to 0 bases and at J to 7 bases, leaving 4 bases not matched to a gene. This chain's CDR3 is CASSLEAGGEQYF. The CDR3 region has the DNA TGTGCCAGCAGCTTGGAGGCAGGGGGTGAGCAGTACTTC.

The chain combines TRBV4-2 with TRBJ2-7; the match to TRBD1 covers 7 bases. The CDR3 sequence is 17 residues long. CDR1 is LGHNA and CDR2 is YNFKEQ in the germline V gene. Losses at the gene ends were 4 bases for V and 3 bases for J; bases not matched to a gene: 15. The CDR3 loop reads CASSRLAPPGQSYEQYF. The CDR3 DNA reads TGTGCCAGCAGCCGCTTGGCGCCTCCGGGACAGAGCTACGAGCAGTACTTC.

The V and J genes are TRBV7-2 and TRBJ1-1; 10 bases line up with TRBD1. After removal of 1 base from V and 5 bases from J, the junction contained 7 bases not matched to a gene. The CDR3 is 16 residues long. CDR1 and CDR2 (germline): SGHTA, FQGNSA. This CDR3 is CASSLGPGTGVTEAFF. The CDR3 DNA sequence: TGTGCCAGCAGCTTAGGACCCGGGACAGGGGTGACTGAAGCTTTCTTT.